Reported below is one T cell receptor (beta chain). This entry belongs to a study of blood T cell repertoires in COVID-19. For the study at large: The United States, Italy and Spain supplied acute and convalescent COVID-19 samples. T cells, B-cell-depleted T cells, or PBMCs provided the cDNA or gDNA that served as material.

Original methodology: Estimation of nucleated cell counts was performed using reference gene primer amplification. The data were produced by immunoSEQ multiplex PCR, yet TCRdb's version contains in-frame clones alone and is incomplete. V, J and clone size were drawn from that table, and D and trimming were deduced from the DNA. The top ten hold 7.2% of the sample, which has about 320,000 clones, 85% seen once. The clonotype originates from a human donor in a cohort sampled during active COVID-19. Sequenced input: peripheral blood.

The CDR3 nucleotides are TGCAGCGTAGGACAGGGGGATCAGCCCCAGCATTTT. It specifies CSVGQGDQPQHF. The J gene is TRBJ1-5, the V gene TRBV29-1; 10 bases match TRBD1. The CDR3 covers 12 residues. In germline, CDR1 is SQVTM, CDR2 ANQGSEA. J gave up 5 bases and V 6 bases, and 1 base lay outside the gene matches.